This T cell receptor beta chain was identified in a study of cytomegalovirus exposure and HLA in healthy donors. Note on this clone: Its antigen is as yet unknown.

Findings and caveats of the study: The listing of 150 to 200 TCR beta chains classed them as cytomegalovirus-associated. The study carried out a later analysis of TCR beta sequences. It associated approximately 15,000 of them with specific HLA alleles at a false discovery rate of 0.05. Cytomegalovirus status, reportedly, was diagnosed with high specificity and sensitivity by the classifier. Presence/absence analyses assumed roughly uniform sequencing depth across donors, which may not hold.

This CDR3 region has 15 residues. Germline CDR1 reads SGHRS; CDR2 reads YFSETQ. Trimming at V came to 6 bases and at J to 6 bases, leaving 11 bases not matched to a gene. With 60 Vbeta and 13 Jbeta primers, the PCR was carried out. Assay used: immunoSEQ multiplex PCR; TCRdb lists only in-frame clones, some missing. The sample has 90,000 or so clones; approximately 70% are singletons. This chain connects TRBV5-1 to TRBJ2-1, with 8 bases aligning to TRBD2. The clonotype originates from a woman aged 45-60 years in good health and CMV-seropositive. The sequenced material came from PBMCs. The CDR3 coding sequence is TGCGCCAGCATCCCCATACCCGGGACTAGCAATGAGCAGTTCTTC. This codes for CASIPIPGTSNEQFF.